These 24 T cell receptor beta chains came from one sample sequenced in a study of shared clonotypes between healthy human individuals. Some clones are missing from TCRdb's copy, which holds only in-frame ones; the method was immunoSEQ multiplex PCR. The sample shows some 2,000,000 clones, nearly 97% of them seen only once. The sequencing input was naive CD4+ T cells sorted from blood. Subset in this sample: CD45RA+ positively selected. All receptors derive from a man aged 18 to 30 in good health.

The CDR3 coding sequence is TGTGCCTGGAATTCAGGCGGAGGCTTCTCTGGAAACACCATATATTTT. This encodes CAWNSGGGFSGNTIYF. The chain has TRBV30 and TRBJ1-3; D is undetermined. Germline-derived CDR1 and CDR2 are GTSNPN and SVGIG (reference sequence). The CDR3 is 16 residues long. V was cut by 4 bases and J by 0 bases, with 16 bases left in between.

This sequence joins TRBV11-2 and TRBJ2-7; TRBD1 is a possible D gene (6 bases). Per the germline V gene, CDR1 is SGHAT and CDR2 is FQNNGV. The V and J ends lost 4 bases and 3 bases respectively, with 13 bases between them. This CDR3 has 14 amino acids. CDR3 amino acids: CASSYTTQGYEQYF. Here the CDR3 DNA reads TGTGCCAGCAGCTACACAACACAGGGCTACGAGCAGTACTTC.

The V gene is TRBV9, the J gene TRBJ2-7; 7 bases are a match to TRBD1. The length of the CDR3 is 16 residues. Unmatched junction bases numbered 9, after V lost 0 bases and J lost 3 bases. The germline gives CDR1 SGDLS, CDR2 YYNGEE. The CDR3 reads CASSVEGGQRYYEQYF. The CDR3 DNA is TGTGCCAGCAGCGTAGAAGGGGGACAGCGATACTACGAGCAGTACTTC.

The chain uses TRBV7-9 and TRBJ2-1; the match to TRBD2 covers 7 bases. CDR1 and CDR2 from the germline V gene are SEHNR and FQNEAQ (reference sequence). The CDR3 consists of 18 residues. V lost 1 base to trimming and J lost 4 bases; unmatched junction nucleotides: 13. The CDR3 is CASSLVRGGRFSYNEQFF. The CDR3 nucleotides read TGTGCCAGCAGCTTAGTTCGAGGCGGGAGATTTTCATACAATGAGCAGTTCTTC.

The chain uses TRBV30 and TRBJ1-4; unclear D gene. The CDR3 spans 14 residues. The V and J ends lost 1 base and 1 base respectively, with 7 bases between them. Germline V gene sequence: CDR1 GTSNPN, CDR2 SVGIG (reference sequence). In DNA form, the CDR3 reads TGTGCCTGGAGTGGTGAGCTAACTAATGAAAAACTGTTTTTT. This gives the protein CAWSGELTNEKLFF.

The genes are TRBV19 and TRBJ1-5, with 8 bases aligning to TRBD1. CDR1 and CDR2 from the germline V gene are LNHDA and SQIVND (reference sequence). The V segment lost 7 bases and the J segment 5 bases; nucleotides outside the gene matches: 7. The CDR3 has 14 amino acids. CDR3 sequence reads: CASIGQGRYQPQHF. In nucleotides, the CDR3 is TGTGCCAGTATCGGACAGGGAAGGTATCAGCCCCAGCATTTT.

V is TRBV25-1 and J is TRBJ1-4; no firm D call. Per the germline V gene, CDR1 is MGHDK and CDR2 is SYGVNS. The CDR3 is made up of 15 amino acids. The V and J ends lost 2 bases and 5 bases respectively, with 12 bases between them. This CDR3 is CASSEGSSYNEKLFF. The CDR3 nucleotides are TGTGCCAGCAGTGAAGGGTCTTCCTACAATGAAAAACTGTTTTTT.

The J gene is TRBJ1-2, the V gene TRBV5-1; 7 positions match TRBD1. Unmatched junction bases numbered 11, after V lost 4 bases and J lost 8 bases. Germline V gene sequence: CDR1 SGHRS, CDR2 YFSETQ. The CDR3 runs to 14 residues. The CDR3 DNA sequence: TGCGCCAGCAGCGAACAGGGGACCCCGGAAGGCTACACCTTC. It yields the protein CASSEQGTPEGYTF.

This clone has a single count. The identical CDR3 is also encoded by other nucleotide sequences in the sample. The gene calls are TRBV9 and TRBJ2-5; tentatively, D is TRBD1 or TRBD2 (5 bases each). V gave up 3 bases and J gave up 2 bases, with 8 bases separating them. CDR3 size: 13 residues. Per the germline V gene, CDR1 is SGDLS and CDR2 is YYNGEE. The CDR3 region is CASSEGPQETQYF. The CDR3 DNA follows: TGTGCCAGCAGCGAGGGACCACAAGAGACCCAGTACTTC.

On this clone: One junction end disagrees with the germline gene, perhaps due to a read error. The rearrangement links TRBV7-7 to TRBJ1-1, with a possible D match to TRBD1 (6 bases). The germline V gene has CDR1 SSHAT and CDR2 FNYEAQ (reference sequence). The CDR3 has 13 amino acids. CDR3 in DNA: TGTGCTAGCAGCCCGACAGGAGCCACTGAAGCTTTCTTT. Translated: CASSPTGATEAFF.

The V call is TRBV19, the J call TRBJ1-5; D gene unclear. V gave up 4 bases and J gave up 7 bases, with 11 bases separating them. The germline V gene encodes CDR1 LNHDA and CDR2 SQIVND (reference sequence). The CDR3 runs to 13 residues. The DNA of the CDR3 is TGTGCCAGTAGTACCCTCGAAAGACAGCCCCAGCATTTT. Its protein product is CASSTLERQPQHF.

V is TRBV30 and J is TRBJ1-2; 7 bases agree with TRBD1. V shed 5 bases and J 5 bases; nucleotides not matched to a gene: 11. Germline V lookup: CDR1 GTSNPN, CDR2 SVGIG (reference sequence). The CDR3 covers 14 residues. In DNA form, the CDR3 reads TGTGCCTGGGTTAGAGGAGGGGGCTGGTATGGCTACACCTTC. Protein: CAWVRGGGWYGYTF. The full variable domain, its missing parts supplied by reference TRBV30 and TRBJ1-2, is SQTIHQWPATLVQPVGSPLSLECTVEGTSNPNLYWYRQAAGRGLQLLFYSVGIGQISSEVPQNLSASRPQDRQFILSSKKLLLSDSGFYLCAWVRGGGWYGYTFGSGTRLTVV.

The chain has TRBV30 and TRBJ1-4; TRBD1 might be the D (6 bases). The germline V gene has CDR1 GTSNPN and CDR2 SVGIG (reference sequence). The CDR3 is 19 residues long. V lost 2 bases to trimming and J lost 4 bases, with 26 bases between them. This CDR3 reads CAWSTLQGQGRTGNEKLFF. For the CDR3, the DNA is TGTGCCTGGAGTACCCTCCAGGGGCAGGGGCGGACCGGTAATGAAAAACTGTTTTTT.

Comments on this clone: Compared with germline, one end of the junction differs, possibly owing to a read error. The chain joins TRBV6-6 to TRBJ2-7; 12 nucleotides agree with TRBD1. The CDR3 loop spans 14 amino acids. Germline V gene sequence: CDR1 MNHNY, CDR2 SVGAGI (reference sequence). CDR3 nucleotides: TGTGCCAGCAGTTACTCGGGACAGGGGGCCGAGCTGTACTTC. Translated: CASSYSGQGAELYF.

The J gene is TRBJ2-7, the V gene TRBV5-1; TRBD2 matches at 7 bases. CDR1 and CDR2 from the germline V gene are SGHRS and YFSETQ. This CDR3 has 14 residues. V lost 4 bases and J lost 1; bases outside the gene matches: 5. The CDR3 DNA follows: TGCGCCAGCAGCACGAGCGGGGTTTCCTACGAGCAGTACTTC. Encoded protein: CASSTSGVSYEQYF. The whole variable domain, remainder taken from reference TRBV5-1 and TRBJ2-7, is KAGVTQTPRYLIKTRGQQVTLSCSPISGHRSVSWYQQTPGQGLQFLFEYFSETQRNKGNFPGRFSGRQFSNSRSEMNVSTLELGDSALYLCASSTSGVSYEQYFGPGTRLTVT.

This clone was counted between two and nine times. The chain uses TRBV27 and TRBJ1-1, with no clear D. Germline V CDR1 and CDR2: MNHEY, SMNVEV (reference sequence). The ends were cut back, 5 bases at V and 0 bases at J, with 7 bases in the middle. The CDR3 has 13 amino acids. CDR3 protein: CASSTQMNTEAFF. The CDR3 DNA sequence: TGTGCCAGCAGTACCCAGATGAACACTGAAGCTTTCTTT.

The V call is TRBV7-9, the J call TRBJ1-5; no definite D call. CDR1 is SEHNR, CDR2 FQNEAQ, per germline (reference sequence). This CDR3 contains 15 residues. Trimming left V 1 base short and J 4 bases short, with 11 bases between. CDR3 in DNA: TGTGCCAGCAGCTTAGGGGCCGAGGGAAATCAGCCCCAGCATTTT. Translation gives CASSLGAEGNQPQHF.

V is TRBV11-3 and J is TRBJ2-1, with a weak D call TRBD2 (6 bases). This CDR3 has 16 residues. The germline V and J ends were trimmed by 1 base and 4 bases, with 14 bases remaining between them. The V gene's germline CDR1 is SGHNT and CDR2 YENEEA. The CDR3 DNA sequence: TGTGCCAGCAGCTTAGGTCAAGGGAGGTCGTACAATGAGCAGTTCTTC. Translation: CASSLGQGRSYNEQFF.

The rearrangement uses TRBV6-1 and TRBJ1-1; 7 nucleotides line up with TRBD1. The CDR3 has 14 residues. V dropped 3 bases and J dropped 5; count of bases not matched to a gene: 6. Germline loops: CDR1 MNHNS, CDR2 SASEGT. CDR3 loop: CASSDPTGRTEAFF. The CDR3 nucleotides read TGTGCCAGCAGTGATCCGACAGGGAGGACTGAAGCTTTCTTT.

The chain joins TRBV13 to TRBJ2-7; 8 bases align to TRBD1. The V gene end was trimmed by 2 bases and the J gene end by 1 base; junction bases not matched to a gene: 1. This CDR3 is 14 amino acids long. CDR1 and CDR2 (germline): PRHDT, FYEKMQ (reference sequence). CDR3 protein: CASSLRQGSYEQYF. CDR3 DNA sequence: TGTGCCAGCAGCTTACGACAGGGGTCCTACGAGCAGTACTTC.

This clone was counted a single time. The CDR3 DNA reads as TGTGCCAGCAGCTTGGACAGATTCTACGAGCAGTACTTC. Protein sequence: CASSLDRFYEQYF. This chain uses TRBV11-2 with TRBJ2-7, with D maybe TRBD1 (6 bases). The germline V gene has CDR1 SGHAT and CDR2 FQNNGV. V was pared by 3 bases and J by 3 bases, with 9 bases between. This CDR3 is 13 amino acids long.

This rearrangement joins TRBV20-1 to TRBJ1-1; D remains unclear. Germline CDR1 and CDR2: DFQATT and SNEGSKA (reference sequence). V was trimmed by 8 bases and J by 3 bases, leaving 10 bases between them. This CDR3 spans 11 amino acids. The CDR3 nucleotides read TGCAGTAGCACGGTTGACACTGAAGCTTTCTTT. Protein: CSSTVDTEAFF.

This chain joins TRBV28 and TRBJ2-7; D not resolved. The CDR3 spans 13 residues. The germline V and J ends were trimmed by 2 bases and 6 bases, with 11 bases remaining between them. Germline CDR1 MDHEN, CDR2 SYDVKM. CDR3 region: CASSLSAFPEQYF. The CDR3 coding sequence is TGTGCCAGCAGTTTAAGTGCCTTCCCCGAGCAGTACTTC.

The rearrangement links TRBV6-1 to TRBJ2-3; D is unresolved. V was cut by 4 bases and J by 0 bases, with 11 bases left in between. This CDR3 comprises 15 residues. Germline lookup yields CDR1 MNHNS and CDR2 SASEGT. This CDR3 reads CASSGRFGSTDTQYF. CDR3 nucleotide sequence: TGTGCCAGCAGTGGCCGGTTTGGAAGCACAGATACGCAGTATTTT.